The 26 T cell receptor beta chains listed next were all sequenced from one sample in a study of OX40 agonist ivuxolimab in advanced cancers. Using immunoSEQ multiplex PCR, the repertoire was profiled, and TCRdb retains in-frame clones only, with some absent. The table shows about 28,000 clones, with roughly 83% occurring only once. The sample was CD4+ or CD8+ T cells sorted from blood, taken in a trial of the OX40 agonist ivuxolimab. The source is an adult with an advanced solid tumor such as melanoma, head and neck, liver or kidney cancer.

The rearrangement links TRBV21-1 to TRBJ1-1; the D call in the table, TRBD1, was not verified against the DNA. TRBV21-1 is recorded as a pseudogene. The CDR3 is 14 amino acids. CDR3 DNA sequence: TGTGCCAGCGGACAGGGGAGGGACGACACTGAAGCTTTCTTT. Amino acid sequence: CASGQGRDDTEAFF.

The chain recombines TRBV9 with TRBJ2-7, with D uncertain. CDR3 size: 15 residues. Germline CDR1 and CDR2: SGDLS and YYNGEE. The V end lost 4 bases, the J end lost 0 bases, and 14 bases lay between the germline ends. CDR3 sequence reads: CASSPEHRSSYEQYF. In DNA, the CDR3 is TGTGCCAGCAGCCCCGAGCATAGAAGCTCCTACGAGCAGTACTTC.

The chain carries TRBV6-1 and TRBJ1-6, with TRBD1 matching over 11 bases. CDR1 MNHNS and CDR2 SASEGT come from the germline V gene. The V and J ends lost 0 bases and 0 bases, in that order; junction bases with no gene match: 13. The CDR3 is made up of 22 amino acids. CDR3 in amino acids: CASSEALGQGAMGPSYNSPLHF. CDR3 DNA sequence: TGTGCCAGCAGTGAAGCGCTAGGACAGGGGGCGATGGGTCCCTCCTATAATTCACCCCTCCACTTT.

V and J are TRBV7-8 and TRBJ2-3; 7 bases are a match to TRBD2. The ends lost 4 bases at V and 2 bases at J; junction bases unmatched: 12. CDR3 length: 17 amino acids. Germline CDR1 is SGHVS and CDR2 is FQNEAQ. CDR3 sequence (DNA): TGTGCCAGCAGCTACCGGGTTGCTAGCGGCTTCACAGATACGCAGTATTTT. Amino acid sequence: CASSYRVASGFTDTQYF.

This clone appeared a single time. The chain employs TRBV5-6 and TRBJ1-3; a weak D match, TRBD1 (5 bases). Germline-derived CDR1 and CDR2 are SGHDT and YYEEEE. The CDR3 is 14 amino acids. Trimming took 2 bases from V and 8 from J, leaving 14 bases between them. CDR3 in DNA: TGTGCCAGCAGCTTATCCCACAGGATGGACACCATATATTTT. Protein sequence: CASSLSHRMDTIYF.

For the CDR3, the DNA is TGTGCAAGTCGCCGAGCCCGAGGGACAGCTCGAGTTAATTACAATGAGCAGTTCTTC. Residues: CASRRARGTARVNYNEQFF. The chain is built from TRBV12-2 and TRBJ2-1; no DNA check was done on the table's D call, TRBD1. TRBV12-2 is listed as a pseudogene. The CDR3 consists of 19 residues.

This clone was seen just once. The chain has TRBV11-2 and TRBJ2-3, with 13 bases fitting TRBD2. CDR1 is SGHAT, CDR2 FQNNGV, per germline. V lost 1 base to trimming and J lost 6 bases; unmatched junction nucleotides: 13. The CDR3 is 19 amino acids. In DNA form, the CDR3 reads TGTGCCAGCAGCTTAGCACCCGGGACTAGCGGGATTTTGAGGGATACGCAGTATTTT. Translating gives CASSLAPGTSGILRDTQYF. Full variable domain (outside the CDR3, taken from reference TRBV11-2 and TRBJ2-3): EAGVAQSPRYKIIEKRQSVAFWCNPISGHATLYWYQQILGQGPKLLIQFQNNGVVDDSQLPKDRFSAERLKGVDSTLKIQPAKLEDSAVYLCASSLAPGTSGILRDTQYFGPGTRLTVL.

V is TRBV2 and J is TRBJ2-2; unclear D gene. Germline CDR1 SNHLY, CDR2 FYNNEI. The CDR3 has 14 residues. V was trimmed by 6 bases and J by 0 bases, leaving 8 bases between them. CDR3 sequence reads: CASRADANTGELFF. The DNA of the CDR3 is TGTGCCAGCAGAGCCGACGCGAACACCGGGGAGCTGTTTTTT.

The chain links TRBV7-2 to TRBJ2-7; 10 bases are shared with TRBD1. The V gene end was trimmed by 3 bases and the J gene end by 3 bases; junction bases not matched to a gene: 5. The germline gives CDR1 SGHTA, CDR2 FQGNSA. The CDR3 is 15 amino acids. CDR3 amino acids: CASSFGTGDLYEQYF. The CDR3 bases are TGTGCCAGCAGCTTCGGGACAGGGGACCTCTACGAGCAGTACTTC.

This clone showed up just once. V is TRBV5-1 and J is TRBJ1-3; TRBD1 agrees at 10 bases. Germline CDR1 is SGHRS and CDR2 is YFSETQ. Trimming removed 2 bases from V and 2 bases from J; junction bases left unmatched: 1. CDR3 length equals 15 residues. As DNA, the CDR3 is TGCGCCAGCAGCTTCGACAGGGGGCCTGGAAACACCATATATTTT. It codes for CASSFDRGPGNTIYF.

The chain combines TRBV19 with TRBJ2-2, with D possibly being TRBD1 or TRBD2 (6 bases each). The V end lost 3 bases, the J end lost 4 bases, and 12 bases lay between the germline ends. This CDR3 region has 15 residues. Germline-derived CDR1 and CDR2 are LNHDA and SQIVND (reference sequence). The CDR3 region has the DNA TGTGCCAGTAGTATGATAGGGGGAGGCACCGGGGAGCTGTTTTTT. The encoded protein is CASSMIGGGTGELFF.

Note on this clone: The same CDR3 arises from other DNA sequences in this sample as well. This chain uses TRBV19 with TRBJ1-1; D not certain. V was cut by 2 bases and J by 1 base, with 5 bases left in between. This CDR3 comprises 13 residues. CDR1 is LNHDA and CDR2 is SQIVND in the germline V gene (reference sequence). CDR3 nucleotides: TGTGCCAGTAGTATATCCCCGAACACTGAAGCTTTCTTT. Protein: CASSISPNTEAFF.

The rearrangement uses TRBV2 and TRBJ1-1; D unresolved. Germline V gene sequence: CDR1 SNHLY, CDR2 FYNNEI. The CDR3 runs 15 residues. The V and J ends lost 8 bases and 0 bases respectively, with 16 bases between them. This chain's CDR3 is CASEGPLVMNTEAFF. DNA for the CDR3: TGTGCCAGCGAGGGCCCATTGGTTATGAACACTGAAGCTTTCTTT. The full variable domain, completed using reference TRBV2 and TRBJ1-1, is EPEVTQTPSHQVTQMGQEVILRCVPISNHLYFYWYRQILGQKVEFLVSFYNNEISEKSEIFDDQFSVERPDGSNFTLKIRSTKLEDSAMYFCASEGPLVMNTEAFFGQGTRLTVV.

V and J are TRBV6-6 and TRBJ2-7; D uncertain. The V end lost 2 bases, the J end lost 3 bases, and 2 bases lay between the germline ends. CDR3 length equals 11 residues. Per germline, CDR1 MNHNY and CDR2 SVGAGI (reference sequence). The CDR3 here is CASSYNYEQYF. The CDR3 coding sequence is TGTGCCAGCAGTTACAACTACGAGCAGTACTTC.

Details on this clone: The same CDR3 arises from other DNA sequences in this sample as well. This chain joins TRBV28 and TRBJ1-3; D remains ambiguous. Trimming removed 3 bases from V and 0 bases from J, with 3 bases in between. The CDR3 runs 13 residues. CDR1 and CDR2 from the germline V gene are MDHEN and SYDVKM. In DNA, the CDR3 is TGTGCCAGCAGTTTTGGCTCTGGAAACACCATATATTTT. It codes for CASSFGSGNTIYF. Full variable domain (outside the CDR3, taken from reference TRBV28 and TRBJ1-3): DVKVTQSSRYLVKRTGEKVFLECVQDMDHENMFWYRQDPGLGLRLIYFSYDVKMKEKGDIPEGYSVSREKKERFSLILESASTNQTSMYLCASSFGSGNTIYFGEGSWLTVV.

V gene TRBV6-1 combines with J gene TRBJ1-2, with TRBD1 matching over 8 bases. CDR1 is MNHNS, CDR2 SASEGT, per germline. V lost 8 bases, J lost 4 bases, and 9 bases stayed unmatched. CDR3 length: 14 residues. The CDR3 spells CASGPTGGSYGYTF. DNA for the CDR3: TGTGCCAGCGGCCCAACAGGGGGGTCCTATGGCTACACCTTC.

This chain uses TRBV27 with TRBJ2-7; TRBD1 aligns across 10 bases. The CDR3 runs 18 residues. V lost 3 bases to trimming and J lost 1 base; unmatched junction nucleotides: 12. Germline V gene sequence: CDR1 MNHEY, CDR2 SMNVEV (reference sequence). The CDR3 protein is CASSFYEPGQGTSYEQYF. The CDR3 DNA reads TGTGCCAGCAGTTTTTATGAACCGGGACAGGGGACATCCTACGAGCAGTACTTC.

This rearrangement joins TRBV7-6 to TRBJ1-5, with D unclear. The CDR3 spans 14 residues. Germline V lookup: CDR1 SGHVS, CDR2 FNYEAQ. Trimming left V 1 base short and J 6 bases short, with 10 bases between. The CDR3 sequence is CASSLGHGTQPQHF. CDR3 DNA: TGTGCCAGCAGCTTAGGACACGGAACTCAGCCCCAGCATTTT.

V gene TRBV5-6 combines with J gene TRBJ2-7; D possibly corresponds to TRBD2 (5 bases). The germline CDR1 and CDR2 sequences are SGHDT and YYEEEE. V shed 0 bases and J shed 2 bases, with 6 bases lying between them. This CDR3 has 13 residues. The CDR3 nucleotides read TGTGCCAGCAGCTTGGGGAGGACCTACGAGCAGTACTTC. Residues: CASSLGRTYEQYF.

The chain has TRBV19 and TRBJ1-2, with TRBD1 as a possible D gene (6 bases). V lost 0 bases and J 6 bases, leaving 14 bases between the germline ends. Germline V gene sequence: CDR1 LNHDA, CDR2 SQIVND (reference sequence). CDR3 length equals 15 residues. CDR3 loop: CASSIDRGGLHGYTF. The CDR3 coding sequence is TGTGCCAGTAGTATAGATCGTGGGGGGCTACATGGCTACACCTTC.

This chain uses TRBV18 with TRBJ2-3; D remains unclear. Germline V gene data show CDR1 as KGHSH and CDR2 as LQKENI. Trimming pared 0 bases from V and 4 bases from J, leaving 8 bases between. The CDR3 spans 14 residues. In DNA, the CDR3 is TGTGCCAGCTCACCACCAGAGGCCCCAGATACGCAGTATTTT. This gives the protein CASSPPEAPDTQYF.

This sequence joins TRBV30 and TRBJ1-2; D possibly corresponds to TRBD1 (6 bases). This CDR3 has 13 residues. V lost 3 bases and J 2 bases, leaving 10 bases between the germline ends. The germline CDR1 and CDR2 sequences are GTSNPN and SVGIG (reference sequence). CDR3 loop: CAWSTGTNYGYTF. CDR3 DNA sequence: TGTGCCTGGAGCACAGGGACCAACTATGGCTACACCTTC.

This chain uses TRBV28 with TRBJ1-5; no clear D gene. CDR1 is MDHEN, CDR2 SYDVKM, per germline. Trimming shortened V by 4 bases and J by 0 bases, and 13 bases separated the two germline ends. This CDR3 region has 16 residues. The CDR3 bases are TGTGCCAGCAGTTCCGGGCCGGCGGATAGCAATCAGCCCCAGCATTTT. It specifies CASSSGPADSNQPQHF.

This clone was observed a single time. This sequence joins TRBV4-1 and TRBJ1-4; D not resolved. Trimming shortened V by 1 base and J by 6 bases, and 9 bases separated the two germline ends. CDR1 is MGHRA and CDR2 is YSYEKL in the germline V gene. The CDR3 contains 14 residues. The CDR3 region has the DNA TGCGCCAGCAGCCAAGCCAGGAGGGATGAAAAACTGTTTTTT. It codes for CASSQARRDEKLFF.

The V gene is TRBV5-4, the J gene TRBJ1-1; TRBD1 aligns across 11 bases. The CDR3 is 16 amino acids. The germline gives CDR1 SGHNT, CDR2 YYREEE (reference sequence). Germline trimming cut 0 bases from V and 4 bases from J; bases unmatched to any gene: 5. Written as DNA, the CDR3 is TGTGCCAGCAGCTTGGCGGACAGGGGGCGAGGCACTGAAGCTTTCTTT. It translates to CASSLADRGRGTEAFF.

V and J are TRBV29-1 and TRBJ1-2; the D gene is possibly TRBD1 (5 bases). V lost 3 bases to trimming and J lost 8 bases, with 16 bases between them. This CDR3 contains 13 residues. The V gene's germline CDR1 is SQVTM and CDR2 ANQGSEA. The CDR3 spells CSVEFGGREGYTF. The DNA for the CDR3 is TGCAGCGTTGAGTTCGGGGGGAGAGAAGGCTACACCTTC.